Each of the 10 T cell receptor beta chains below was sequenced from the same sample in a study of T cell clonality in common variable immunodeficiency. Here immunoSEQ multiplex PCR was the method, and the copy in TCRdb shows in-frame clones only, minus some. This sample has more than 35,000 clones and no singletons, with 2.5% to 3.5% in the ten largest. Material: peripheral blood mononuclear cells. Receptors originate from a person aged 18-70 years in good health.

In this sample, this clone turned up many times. The CDR3 spells CASSRQENTEAFF. CDR3 bases read: TGTGCCAGCAGCCGACAGGAGAACACTGAA. The V gene is TRBV7-9, the J gene TRBJ1-1; TRBD1 might be the D (6 bases). From the germline J gene comes the end of the CDR3, since the read stops 3 residues before it. The CDR3 extends over 13 amino acids. CDR1 and CDR2 from the germline V gene are SEHNR and FQNEAQ (reference sequence). Trimming took off 5 bases at V and 1 base at J, with 8 bases between the two ends.

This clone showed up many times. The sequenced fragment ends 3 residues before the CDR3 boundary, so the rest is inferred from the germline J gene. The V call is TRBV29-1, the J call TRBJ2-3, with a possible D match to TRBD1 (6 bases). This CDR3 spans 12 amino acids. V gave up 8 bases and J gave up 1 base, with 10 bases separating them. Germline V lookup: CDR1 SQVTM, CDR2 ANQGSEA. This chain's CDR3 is CSLRQGTDTQYF. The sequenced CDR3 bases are TGCAGCCTTCGACAGGGCACAGATACG.

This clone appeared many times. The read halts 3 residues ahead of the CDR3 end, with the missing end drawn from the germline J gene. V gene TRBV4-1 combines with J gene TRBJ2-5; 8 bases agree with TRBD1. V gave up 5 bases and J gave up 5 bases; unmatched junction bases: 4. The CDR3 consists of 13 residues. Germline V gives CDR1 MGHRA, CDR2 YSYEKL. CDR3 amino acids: CASSGTGSETQYF. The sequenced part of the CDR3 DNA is TGCGCCAGCAGCGGGACAGGTTCGGAGACC.

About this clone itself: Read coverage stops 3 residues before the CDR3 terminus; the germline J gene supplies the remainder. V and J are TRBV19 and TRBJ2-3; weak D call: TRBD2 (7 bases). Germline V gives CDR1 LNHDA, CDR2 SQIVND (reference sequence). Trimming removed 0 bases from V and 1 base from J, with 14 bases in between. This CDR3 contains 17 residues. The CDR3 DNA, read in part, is TGTGCCAGTAGTATAGAAGTGGGGGGGCTGGGCACAGATACG. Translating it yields CASSIEVGGLGTDT. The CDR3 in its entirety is CASSIEVGGLGTDTQYF.

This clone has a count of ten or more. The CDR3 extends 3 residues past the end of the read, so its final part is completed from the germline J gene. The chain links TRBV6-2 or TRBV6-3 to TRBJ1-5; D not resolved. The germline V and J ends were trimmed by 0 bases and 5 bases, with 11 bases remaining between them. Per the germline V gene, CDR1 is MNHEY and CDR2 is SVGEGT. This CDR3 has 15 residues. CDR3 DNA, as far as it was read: TGTGCCAGCAGTTACTCGTGGCAGATCGATCAGCCC. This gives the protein CASSYSWQIDQP. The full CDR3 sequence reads CASSYSWQIDQPQHF.

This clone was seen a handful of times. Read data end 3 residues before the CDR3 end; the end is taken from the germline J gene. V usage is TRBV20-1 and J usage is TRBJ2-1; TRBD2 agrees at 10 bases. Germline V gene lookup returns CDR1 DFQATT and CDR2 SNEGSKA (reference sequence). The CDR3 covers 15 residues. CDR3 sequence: CGSRVSGRARNEQFF. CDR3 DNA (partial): TGCGGGTCGAGAGTCAGCGGGAGGGCCAGGAATGAG.

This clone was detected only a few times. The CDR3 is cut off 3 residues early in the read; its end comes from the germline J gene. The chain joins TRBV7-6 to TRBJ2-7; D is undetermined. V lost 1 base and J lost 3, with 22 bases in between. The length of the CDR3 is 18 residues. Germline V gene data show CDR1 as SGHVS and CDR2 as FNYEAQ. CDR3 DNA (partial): TGTGCCAGCAGCTTAGGTCCCCCCAGCGCCTTTTACTTCTACGAG. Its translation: CASSLGPPSAFYFYE. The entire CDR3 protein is CASSLGPPSAFYFYEQYF.

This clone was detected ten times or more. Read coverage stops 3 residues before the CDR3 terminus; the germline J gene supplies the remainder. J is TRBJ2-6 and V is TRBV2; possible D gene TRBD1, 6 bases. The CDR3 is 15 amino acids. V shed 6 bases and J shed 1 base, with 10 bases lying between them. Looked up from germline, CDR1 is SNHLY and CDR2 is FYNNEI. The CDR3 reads CASSARGSGANVLTF. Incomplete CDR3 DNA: TGTGCCAGCAGCGCCAGGGGTTCTGGGGCCAACGTC.

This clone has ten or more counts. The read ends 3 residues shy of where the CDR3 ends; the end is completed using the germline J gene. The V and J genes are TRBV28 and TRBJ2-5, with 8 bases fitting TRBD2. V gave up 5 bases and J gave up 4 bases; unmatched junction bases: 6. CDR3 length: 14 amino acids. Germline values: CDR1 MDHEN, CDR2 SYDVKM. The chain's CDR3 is CASSEGTRTETQYF. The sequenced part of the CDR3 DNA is TGTGCCAGCAGTGAAGGGACTAGGACAGAGACC.

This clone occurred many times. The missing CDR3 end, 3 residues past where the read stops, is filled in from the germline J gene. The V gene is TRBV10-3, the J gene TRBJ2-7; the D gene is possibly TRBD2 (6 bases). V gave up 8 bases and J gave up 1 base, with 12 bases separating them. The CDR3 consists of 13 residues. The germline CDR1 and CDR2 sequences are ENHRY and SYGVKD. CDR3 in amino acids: CAIGRGKSYEQYF. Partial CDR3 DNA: TGTGCCATCGGCCGGGGGAAATCCTACGAG.